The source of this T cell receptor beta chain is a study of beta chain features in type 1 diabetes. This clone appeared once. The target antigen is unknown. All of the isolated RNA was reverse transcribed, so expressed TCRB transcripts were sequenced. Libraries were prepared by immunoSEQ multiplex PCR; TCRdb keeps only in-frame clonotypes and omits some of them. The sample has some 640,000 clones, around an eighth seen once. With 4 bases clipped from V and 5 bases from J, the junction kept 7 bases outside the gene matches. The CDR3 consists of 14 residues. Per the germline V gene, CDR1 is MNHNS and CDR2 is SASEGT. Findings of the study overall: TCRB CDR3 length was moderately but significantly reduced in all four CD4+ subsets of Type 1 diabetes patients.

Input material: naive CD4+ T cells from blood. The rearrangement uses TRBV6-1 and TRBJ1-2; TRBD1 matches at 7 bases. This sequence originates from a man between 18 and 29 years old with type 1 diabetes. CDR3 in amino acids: CASSGGQSLYGYTF. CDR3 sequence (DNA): TGTGCCAGCAGTGGGGGACAGTCTCTATATGGCTACACCTTC.